This T cell receptor beta chain was sequenced in a study of OX40 agonist ivuxolimab in advanced cancers. Whole-study context: Prior anti-PD-1, anti-PD-L1 or anti-CTLA-4 therapy was allowed; 35% to 40% had some.

The V gene lost 2 bases and the J gene lost 5 bases, with 6 bases spanning the gap. There are 13 residues in the CDR3. Germline CDR1 LGHNA, CDR2 YSLEER. The study sampled blood at baseline, cycle 4 day 1, and cycle 7 day 1. Data came from immunoSEQ multiplex PCR; TCRdb stores just in-frame clones and leaves some out. The repertoire has under 45,000 clones, roughly 80% of them found once; the top ten carry 4% to 4.5%. The TCR was taken from an adult with an advanced solid tumor such as melanoma, head and neck, liver or kidney cancer. Sequenced here: CD4+ or CD8+ T cells sorted from blood, sampled in a trial of the OX40 agonist ivuxolimab. J is TRBJ1-4 and V is TRBV4-3; D is uncertain. The CDR3 region is CASSQSGNEKLFF. In nucleotides, the CDR3 is TGCGCCAGCAGCCAAAGCGGAAATGAAAAACTGTTTTTT.